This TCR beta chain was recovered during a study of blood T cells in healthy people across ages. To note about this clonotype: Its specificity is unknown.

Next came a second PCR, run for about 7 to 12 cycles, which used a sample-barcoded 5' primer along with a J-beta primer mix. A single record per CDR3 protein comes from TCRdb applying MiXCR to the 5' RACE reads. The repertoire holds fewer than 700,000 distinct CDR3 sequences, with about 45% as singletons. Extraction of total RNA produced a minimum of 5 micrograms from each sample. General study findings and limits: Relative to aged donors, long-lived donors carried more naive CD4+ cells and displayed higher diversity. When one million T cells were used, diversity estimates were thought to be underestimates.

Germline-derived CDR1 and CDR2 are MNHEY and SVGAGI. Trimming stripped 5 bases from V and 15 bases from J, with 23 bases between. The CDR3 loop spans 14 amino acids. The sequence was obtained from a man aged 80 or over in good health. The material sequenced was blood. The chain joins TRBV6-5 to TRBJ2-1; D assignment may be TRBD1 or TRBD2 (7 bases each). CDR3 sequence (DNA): TGTGCCAGCAGTGACGGGGACAGTGGGGAGGGTCCGTTCTTC. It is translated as CASSDGDSGEGPFF.